This T cell receptor beta chain appears in the sequencing data of a study of blood T cell repertoires in COVID-19. The wider study: The origin of the acute and convalescent COVID-19 samples was the United States, Italy and Spain.

Trimming removed 3 bases from V and 0 bases from J; junction bases left unmatched: 10. The CDR3 consists of 17 residues. Germline CDR1 DFQATT, CDR2 SNEGSKA (reference sequence). TCRdb's table, derived via immunoSEQ multiplex PCR, lists solely in-frame clones and lacks some. The table shows about 230,000 clones, with 85% occurring only once. The receptor comes from a man aged 35 to 55 with acute or convalescent COVID-19. Input material: peripheral blood. This chain links TRBV20-1 with TRBJ1-5; 8 nucleotides agree with TRBD1. The CDR3 here is CSASGGTGSYSNQPQHF. CDR3 nucleotides: TGCAGTGCTAGTGGGGGGACAGGTAGTTATAGCAATCAGCCCCAGCATTTT.